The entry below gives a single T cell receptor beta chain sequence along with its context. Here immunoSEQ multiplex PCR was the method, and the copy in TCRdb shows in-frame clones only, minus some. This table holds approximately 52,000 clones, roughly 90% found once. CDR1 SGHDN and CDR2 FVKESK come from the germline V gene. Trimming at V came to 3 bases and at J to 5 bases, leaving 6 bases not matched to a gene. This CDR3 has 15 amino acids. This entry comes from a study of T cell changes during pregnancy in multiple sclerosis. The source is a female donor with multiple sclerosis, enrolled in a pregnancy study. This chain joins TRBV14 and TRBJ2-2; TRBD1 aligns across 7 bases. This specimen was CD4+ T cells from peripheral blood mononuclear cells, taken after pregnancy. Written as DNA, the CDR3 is TGTGCCAGCAGCCAGGACAGGCAAGGTACCGGGGAGCTGTTTTTT. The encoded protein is CASSQDRQGTGELFF.